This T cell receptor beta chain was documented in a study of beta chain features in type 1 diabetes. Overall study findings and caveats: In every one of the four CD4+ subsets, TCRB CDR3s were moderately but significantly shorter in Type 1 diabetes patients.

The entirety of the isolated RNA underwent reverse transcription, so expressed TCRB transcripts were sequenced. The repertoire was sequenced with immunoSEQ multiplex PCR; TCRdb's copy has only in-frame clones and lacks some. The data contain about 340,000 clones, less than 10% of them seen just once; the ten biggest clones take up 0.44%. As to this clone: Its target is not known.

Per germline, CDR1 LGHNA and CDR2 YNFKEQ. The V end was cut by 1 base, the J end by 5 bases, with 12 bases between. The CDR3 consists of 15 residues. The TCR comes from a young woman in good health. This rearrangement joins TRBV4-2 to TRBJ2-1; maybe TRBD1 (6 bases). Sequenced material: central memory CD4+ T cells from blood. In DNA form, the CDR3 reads TGTGCCAGCAGCCAAGTCCAGGGGATAAACAATGAGCAGTTCTTC. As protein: CASSQVQGINNEQFF.